This TCR beta chain came from a study of CD8 T cells in ankylosing spondylitis. Germline-derived CDR1 and CDR2 are MDHEN and SYDVKM. Trimming stripped 3 bases from V and 7 bases from J, with 16 bases between. The CDR3 contains 15 residues. The study, taken as a whole, reports: Significant enrichment of disease-linked clones was reportedly seen in matched ankylosing spondylitis synovial fluid. It appeared that ankylosing spondylitis blood was characterized by a TCR beta motif of about 8 highly homologous variants.

Each TCR beta library was made by quantitative 5'-RACE that incorporated molecular barcodes. TCRdb re-analysed the 5' RACE reads in MiXCR, keeping a single row per CDR3 protein. Of 230,000 or so distinct CDR3 sequences in the sample, 18% were seen once. On this clonotype: What it binds is not known.

The genes are TRBV28 and TRBJ2-1, with a possible D match to TRBD2 (6 bases). The specimen was blood, either unsorted or a sorted T cell fraction (not recorded which). This TCR was recovered from a male donor with ankylosing spondylitis or in good health (not recorded which). The CDR3 region is CASSFTGSKGNEQFF. The CDR3 DNA reads TGTGCCAGCAGTTTCACCGGGAGCAAGGGGAATGAGCAGTTCTTC.